What follows are 20 T cell receptor beta chains derived from one specimen sequenced in a study of human T cells and chemical hapten exposure. TCRdb re-derived calls from the RACE reads in MiXCR, one entry per CDR3 protein. The sample records some 89,000 distinct CDR3 sequences, around 9.6% being singletons. Time point described: patch test 2, 6 weeks after DPC sensitization. Noted treatment: therapeutic diphenylcyclopropenone sensitization with weekly scalp DPC. The sequencing used whole blood, collected in connection with sensitization to the hapten diphenylcyclopropenone (DPC). These receptors originate from a woman under 40 with alopecia areata. Some clones in this sample may be carry-over from other donors' samples.

This clonotype occurred many times. The chain is built from TRBV4-3 and TRBJ1-1, with 8 bases lining up with TRBD1. This CDR3 has 15 residues. Germline CDR1 is LGHNA and CDR2 is YSLEER. J was trimmed by 3 bases and V by 4 bases; bases with no gene match: 7. The CDR3: CASSRLQGDDTEAFF. CDR3 nucleotide sequence: TGCGCCAGCAGCCGCCTACAGGGGGACGACACTGAAGCTTTCTTT.

This clonotype has a handful of counts. This chain links TRBV3-2 with TRBJ2-3; TRBD2, the table's D call, lacks a check against the DNA. TRBV3-2 is designated a pseudogene. This CDR3 spans 20 amino acids. CDR3 nucleotide sequence: TGTGCCAGCAGCCCAGCCGGGACTAGCGGATCTATTATCGACACAGATACGCAGTATTTT. Its protein is CASSPAGTSGSIIDTDTQYF.

This clonotype was counted only a few times. The chain joins TRBV5-1 to TRBJ2-2; TRBD1 matches 9 bases. V was pared by 1 base and J by 2 bases, with 6 bases of the junction left unmatched. This CDR3 region has 17 residues. The germline CDR1 and CDR2 sequences are SGHRS and YFSETQ. The CDR3 coding sequence is TGCGCCAGCAGCTTGCAGCCGGGACAGGGTAACACCGGGGAGCTGTTTTTT. This translates into CASSLQPGQGNTGELFF.

This clonotype appeared many times. The rearrangement links TRBV4-1 to TRBJ2-1; the match to TRBD1 covers 10 bases. Per the germline V gene, CDR1 is MGHRA and CDR2 is YSYEKL. CDR3 length equals 15 residues. The V segment lost 1 base and the J segment 10 bases; nucleotides outside the gene matches: 7. In DNA form, the CDR3 reads TGCGCCAGCAGCCAAGGACAGGGGGCTTTGGGAGAGCAGTTCTTC. This translates into CASSQGQGALGEQFF.

This clonotype was found many times. The CDR3 DNA sequence: TGTGCCAGCAGTTTCCTAGCGGTCAACACCGGGGAGCTGTTTTTT. As protein: CASSFLAVNTGELFF. The V gene is TRBV28, the J gene TRBJ2-2, with 7 bases lining up with TRBD2. The germline CDR1 and CDR2 sequences are MDHEN and SYDVKM. This CDR3 comprises 15 residues. The V and J ends lost 3 bases and 2 bases, in that order; junction bases with no gene match: 3.

Concerning this clonotype: Compared with germline, one end of the junction differs, possibly owing to a read error. The chain links TRBV28 to TRBJ2-5, with TRBD1 matching 8 bases. Germline assignment: CDR1 MDHEN and CDR2 SYDVKM. The length of the CDR3 is 15 residues. CDR3 nucleotides: TGTGTCAGCAGTATGACAGGGGCGGTAGCAGAGACCCAGTACTTC. This translates into CVSSMTGAVAETQYF.

The chain combines TRBV3-1 with TRBJ1-6; the D gene is possibly TRBD1 (6 bases). This CDR3 spans 14 amino acids. Germline V gives CDR1 LGHDT, CDR2 YNNKEL (reference sequence). V dropped 1 base and J dropped 9 bases, with 10 bases sitting between them. The DNA of the CDR3 is TGTGCCAGCAGCCAAGCAGGGGTCGGTTCACCCCTCCACTTT. Translation gives CASSQAGVGSPLHF.

This sequence joins TRBV29-1 and TRBJ2-1; 14 bases map to TRBD2. V shed 6 bases and J 3 bases; nucleotides not matched to a gene: 7. In germline, CDR1 is SQVTM, CDR2 ANQGSEA. This CDR3 is built from 16 residues. The CDR3 is CSVGLAGGDGYNEQFF. CDR3 DNA sequence: TGCAGCGTAGGACTAGCGGGGGGAGATGGCTACAATGAGCAGTTCTTC.

This clonotype was observed at least ten times. The chain is built from TRBV6-5 and TRBJ1-6, with TRBD1 matching 7 bases. Trimming took 6 bases from V and 6 from J; bases not matched to a gene: 5. CDR1 MNHEY and CDR2 SVGAGI come from the germline V gene. This CDR3 contains 14 residues. The CDR3 reads CASSNRGVNSPLHF. In DNA form, the CDR3 reads TGTGCCAGCAGCAACAGGGGTGTTAATTCACCCCTCCACTTT.

This clonotype has ten or more counts. The chain uses TRBV29-1 and TRBJ2-5; D remains unclear. The CDR3 has 13 amino acids. Trimming shortened V by 2 bases and J by 6 bases, and 13 bases separated the two germline ends. CDR1 is SQVTM and CDR2 is ANQGSEA in the germline V gene. In DNA form, the CDR3 reads TGCAGCGTTGAATTGTCAGAGAAGAAGACCCAGTACTTC. Translation: CSVELSEKKTQYF.

There are many counts of this clonotype. The chain employs TRBV29-1 and TRBJ1-1, with unresolved D. V was pared by 3 bases and J by 0 bases, with 8 bases between. Germline V gene sequence: CDR1 SQVTM, CDR2 ANQGSEA. The CDR3 loop spans 13 amino acids. The CDR3 loop is CSVEDFMNTEAFF. For the CDR3, the DNA is TGCAGCGTTGAGGACTTTATGAACACTGAAGCTTTCTTT.

V is TRBV10-1 and J is TRBJ1-2; 9 nucleotides align to TRBD1. CDR3 length equals 15 residues. Germline values: CDR1 WNHNN, CDR2 SYGVQD (reference sequence). V shed 5 bases and J 10 bases; nucleotides not matched to a gene: 14. Written as DNA, the CDR3 is TGCGCCAGCAGTCCGAACGCCGGGACAGGGACCTCCTACACCTTC. Translated: CASSPNAGTGTSYTF.

This clonotype was seen at least ten times. The chain uses TRBV7-9 and TRBJ1-5; D is unresolved. V lost 2 bases, J lost 0 bases, and 14 bases lay in between. Germline CDR1 is SEHNR and CDR2 is FQNEAQ (reference sequence). The CDR3 is made up of 17 amino acids. CDR3 sequence: CASSLQNGHYSNQPQHF. In nucleotides, the CDR3 is TGTGCCAGCAGCTTACAAAACGGCCACTATAGCAATCAGCCCCAGCATTTT.

This rearrangement joins TRBV20-1 to TRBJ1-5; perhaps TRBD1 as D (6 bases). This CDR3 has 15 amino acids. In germline, CDR1 is DFQATT, CDR2 SNEGSKA (reference sequence). Deletions cut 4 bases from V and 10 bases from J, with 23 bases between. The CDR3, as DNA: TGCAGTGCTACCAAGAGGTTGGGGGCGGTTGACCCCCAGCATTTT. Protein: CSATKRLGAVDPQHF.

This clonotype has just a few counts. This chain connects TRBV20-1 to TRBJ1-5; 10 bases line up with TRBD1. J gave up 7 bases and V 1 base, and 1 base lay outside the gene matches. Germline lookup yields CDR1 DFQATT and CDR2 SNEGSKA (reference sequence). The CDR3 sequence is 13 residues long. DNA for the CDR3: TGCAGTGCTAGAGTGGACAGGGGGCAGCCCCAGCATTTT. This codes for CSARVDRGQPQHF.

This clonotype was counted only a few times. The chain has TRBV27 and TRBJ2-2; D is undetermined. Between the trimmed V and J ends, which lost 1 base and 8 bases, there was a span of 5 bases. Germline CDR1 and CDR2: MNHEY and SMNVEV (reference sequence). The length of the CDR3 is 12 residues. The CDR3 is CASSLLGGELFF. CDR3 nucleotides: TGTGCCAGCAGTTTATTGGGAGGGGAGCTGTTTTTT.

This clonotype was detected ten times or more. The chain joins TRBV3-1 to TRBJ1-4, with a possible D match to TRBD1 (5 bases). Between the trimmed V and J ends, which lost 4 bases and 0 bases, there was a span of 15 bases. Germline CDR1 is LGHDT and CDR2 is YNNKEL (reference sequence). CDR3 length: 17 residues. CDR3 loop: CASSRFRDPATNEKLFF. The CDR3, as DNA: TGTGCCAGCAGCCGATTCCGGGACCCCGCAACTAATGAAAAACTGTTTTTT.

The rearrangement links TRBV20-1 to TRBJ1-1; D not certain. CDR1 is DFQATT and CDR2 is SNEGSKA in the germline V gene (reference sequence). Trimming stripped 0 bases from V and 4 bases from J, with 9 bases between. The CDR3 spans 13 residues. CDR3 sequence (DNA): TGCAGTGCTAGAGACCCCCCGGGCACTGAAGCTTTCTTT. Translating it yields CSARDPPGTEAFF.

This clonotype was picked up many times. The chain is built from TRBV28 and TRBJ2-3; 9 nucleotides line up with TRBD1. The germline CDR1 and CDR2 sequences are MDHEN and SYDVKM. V lost 1 base, J lost 0 bases, and 8 bases stayed unmatched. This CDR3 has 18 amino acids. The CDR3 DNA reads TGTGCCAGCAGTTTATACAGGGGGCGCCTAGATAGCACAGATACGCAGTATTTT. Its translation is CASSLYRGRLDSTDTQYF.

This clonotype has more than one count but fewer than ten. The chain recombines TRBV20-1 with TRBJ1-2; D is perhaps TRBD1 (6 bases). Germline CDR1 reads DFQATT; CDR2 reads SNEGSKA (reference sequence). This CDR3 spans 13 amino acids. Between the trimmed V and J ends, which lost 3 bases and 5 bases, there was a span of 13 bases. The CDR3 nucleotides are TGCAGTGCTAGGAACAGGGAGATTTATGGCTACACCTTC. Translating it yields CSARNREIYGYTF.